These 3 T cell receptor beta chains were sequenced from one sample in a study of T cell responses to AZD1222 COVID-19 vaccine. Profiled with immunoSEQ multiplex PCR; TCRdb holds only in-frame clones, not every one. The profile covers 160,000 or so clones, with 92% appearing a single time and approximately 0.98% taken by the ten largest. The material sequenced was peripheral blood, taken 28 days after the second AZD1222 dose. These receptors were taken from an adult who received the AZD1222 COVID-19 vaccine.

The genes are TRBV5-1 and TRBJ1-2; no firm D call. The ends were cut back, 6 bases at V and 7 bases at J, with 22 bases in the middle. In germline, CDR1 is SGHRS, CDR2 YFSETQ. The CDR3 loop spans 15 amino acids. The CDR3 DNA reads as TGCGCCAGCAATATAGGTCCCCAGCGGGCTAGTGGCTACACCTTC. Residues: CASNIGPQRASGYTF.

V gene TRBV2 combines with J gene TRBJ2-7; maybe TRBD2 (6 bases). V was trimmed by 8 bases and J by 3 bases, leaving 11 bases between them. The CDR3 is made up of 12 amino acids. The germline V gene has CDR1 SNHLY and CDR2 FYNNEI. This chain's CDR3 is CASRRGGYEQYF. The CDR3 nucleotides are TGTGCCAGCCGACGGGGAGGCTACGAGCAGTACTTC.

This chain links TRBV7-2 with TRBJ1-6, with D possibly being TRBD1 (6 bases). Deletions cut 5 bases from V and 9 bases from J, with 17 bases between. The CDR3 is 15 residues long. Germline V gives CDR1 SGHTA, CDR2 FQGNSA. The CDR3 spells CASSTQGGSSSPLHF. CDR3 coding DNA: TGTGCCAGCAGCACACAGGGAGGCTCGAGTTCACCCCTCCACTTT. The variable domain in full, completed from reference TRBV7-2 and TRBJ1-6, reads GAGVSQSPSNKVTEKGKDVELRCDPISGHTALYWYRQSLGQGLEFLIYFQGNSAPDKSGLPSDRFSAERTGGSVSTLTIQRTQQEDSAVYLCASSTQGGSSSPLHFGNGTRLTVT.